Listed below are T cell receptor beta chains from one sample, sequenced in a study of blood T cell repertoires in COVID-19. Sequencing was performed with immunoSEQ multiplex PCR; in TCRdb, only in-frame clones are kept and a portion is missing. The table shows 200,000 to 250,000 clones, with about 85% occurring only once. Sequencing used peripheral blood. The source of these receptors is an elderly woman with active or convalescent COVID-19. Each CDR3 is given with its conserved first and last residue. A D gene is named only where the DNA matches it firmly. Rows give clone size only sometimes, using once, few, many, or a class for an expanded clone.

CDR3: CASSPGQGGNSPLHF; DNA: TGTGCCAGTAGCCCGGGACAGGGAGGCAATTCACCCCTCCACTTT; size: -; V: TRBV19; J: TRBJ1-6; D: TRBD1
CDR3: CASRSLGQAQETQYF; DNA: TGTGCCAGCAGATCCCTAGGACAGGCCCAAGAGACCCAGTACTTC; size: -; V: TRBV27; J: TRBJ2-5; D: TRBD1
CDR3: CASSPGGLAGQETQYF; DNA: TGTGCCAGCAGCCCCGGGGGTCTAGCGGGACAAGAGACCCAGTACTTC; size: -; V: TRBV7-3; J: TRBJ2-5; D: TRBD2
CDR3: CASSLERPGLAMADTQYF; DNA: TGTGCCAGCAGCTTAGAAAGACCGGGACTAGCAATGGCAGATACGCAGTATTTT; size: once; V: TRBV7-2; J: TRBJ2-3; D: TRBD2
CDR3: CASTVDTNYGYTF; DNA: TGTGCCAGCACCGTGGACACAAACTATGGCTACACCTTC; size: -; V: TRBV28; J: TRBJ1-2; D: -
CDR3: CASRKQGASYEQYF; DNA: TGTGCCAGCAGGAAGCAGGGGGCGAGCTACGAGCAGTACTTC; size: -; V: TRBV6-6; J: TRBJ2-7; D: TRBD1
CDR3: CASSPTASYMDEQFF; DNA: TGTGCCAGCAGCCCAACCGCTTCGTACATGGATGAGCAGTTCTTC; size: -; V: TRBV11-3; J: TRBJ2-1; D: -
CDR3: CASSTRTIYTGELFF; DNA: TGTGCCAGCAGTACGCGGACTATATACACCGGGGAGCTGTTTTTT; size: -; V: TRBV6-5; J: TRBJ2-2; D: -
CDR3: CASRPQGLNTEAFF; DNA: TGTGCCAGTAGACCCCAGGGCCTGAACACTGAAGCTTTCTTT; size: -; V: TRBV19; J: TRBJ1-1; D: -
CDR3: CASSQDWEGAYNEQFF; DNA: TGCGCCAGCAGCCAAGATTGGGAGGGCGCCTACAATGAGCAGTTCTTC; size: -; V: TRBV4-3; J: TRBJ2-1; D: TRBD2
CDR3: CASSFAGGPPDTQYF; DNA: TGTGCCAGCAGCTTTGCGGGAGGGCCCCCAGATACGCAGTATTTT; size: once; V: TRBV7-3; J: TRBJ2-3; D: TRBD2
CDR3: CAIRDRGIGDTEAFF; DNA: TGTGCCATCCGGGACAGGGGGATAGGGGACACTGAAGCTTTCTTT; size: once; V: TRBV2; J: TRBJ1-1; D: TRBD1
CDR3: CAITGDRNTGELFF; DNA: TGTGCCATCACCGGGGACAGAAACACCGGGGAGCTGTTTTTT; size: -; V: TRBV10-3; J: TRBJ2-2; D: TRBD1
CDR3: CASRRGPQETQYF; DNA: TGTGCCAGCAGACGCGGGCCCCAGGAGACCCAGTACTTC; size: -; V: TRBV28; J: TRBJ2-5; D: -
CDR3: CASSFLSGGLAVISYEQYF; DNA: TGTGCCAGCAGCTTCTTATCCGGGGGACTAGCGGTTATCTCCTACGAGCAGTACTTC; size: -; V: TRBV7-8; J: TRBJ2-7; D: TRBD2
CDR3: CASSTNRGPGNTIYF; DNA: TGTGCCAGTAGTACGAACAGGGGACCGGGGAACACCATATATTTT; size: -; V: TRBV19; J: TRBJ1-3; D: TRBD1
CDR3: CASSLQPGQGRNTF; DNA: TGTGCCAGCAGCTTACAACCGGGACAGGGGCGGAACACCTTC; size: -; V: TRBV7-8; J: TRBJ1-2; D: TRBD1
CDR3: CASSRVSGTIQETQYF; DNA: TGTGCCAGTAGTCGTGTTTCCGGGACAATCCAAGAGACCCAGTACTTC; size: -; V: TRBV19; J: TRBJ2-5; D: -
CDR3: CSVKGGPESEAFF; DNA: TGCAGCGTTAAAGGAGGGCCGGAGTCTGAAGCTTTCTTT; size: -; V: TRBV29-1; J: TRBJ1-1; D: -
CDR3: CASSLAQGDTEAFF; DNA: TGTGCCAGCAGCTTAGCACAGGGGGACACTGAAGCTTTCTTT; size: -; V: TRBV7-2; J: TRBJ1-1; D: TRBD1
CDR3: CASSPRTGGSGNTIYF; DNA: TGTGCCAGCAGTCCACGGACAGGGGGCTCTGGAAACACCATATATTTT; size: -; V: TRBV25-1; J: TRBJ1-3; D: TRBD1
CDR3: CASSSQGPGDQPQHF; DNA: TGTGCCAGCTCATCGCAGGGGCCAGGGGATCAGCCCCAGCATTTT; size: -; V: TRBV18; J: TRBJ1-5; D: -
CDR3: CASTINRGNTEAFF; DNA: TGTGCCAGCACTATAAACCGGGGGAACACTGAAGCTTTCTTT; size: once; V: TRBV2; J: TRBJ1-1; D: -
CDR3: CASRRDRREPLHF; DNA: TGCGCCAGCAGGAGGGACAGGCGGGAGCCCCTCCACTTT; size: medium-sized; V: TRBV10-2; J: TRBJ1-6; D: TRBD1
CDR3: CASSLAGMGYTF; DNA: TGTGCCAGCAGCTTGGCAGGGATGGGCTACACCTTC; size: -; V: TRBV5-4; J: TRBJ1-2; D: -
CDR3: CASSEPPHNEQFF; DNA: TGTGCCAGTAGCGAGCCCCCGCACAATGAGCAGTTCTTC; size: -; V: TRBV19; J: TRBJ2-1; D: -